The 6 T cell receptor beta chains reported below all come from one sample, sequenced in a study of neurological immune-mediated disorders. TCRdb used MiXCR to reprocess the 5' RACE reads, holding one entry per CDR3 protein. Counted here are approximately 80,000 distinct CDR3 sequences, roughly 4.3% occurring once; the ten biggest clones make up over 5.5%. Time point here: longitudinal time-point 3. The sequenced sample was PBMCs. These TCRs come from a woman aged 55-69 years with multiple sclerosis.

This clonotype was detected many times. This chain uses TRBV29-1 with TRBJ2-6, with 7 nucleotides matching TRBD1. Germline-derived CDR1 and CDR2 are SQVTM and ANQGSEA. The trim removed 6 bases at V and 2 bases at J, leaving 4 bases unmatched. The length of the CDR3 is 14 residues. The DNA for the CDR3 is TGCAGCGTAAAGGGACAGCCTGGGGCCAACGTCCTGACTTTC. Translation: CSVKGQPGANVLTF.

Relative to its sample, this clonotype is medium-sized. This chain links TRBV5-6 with TRBJ1-2; TRBD1 matches 7 bases. Germline V CDR1 and CDR2: SGHDT, YYEEEE. The CDR3 has 13 amino acids. After removal of 3 bases from V and 4 bases from J, the junction contained 3 bases not matched to a gene. The DNA for the CDR3 is TGTGCCAGCAGCTCGAGGACAGGCTATGGCTACACCTTC. Amino acid sequence: CASSSRTGYGYTF.

This clonotype came up many times. This chain links TRBV20-1 with TRBJ2-5; D call uncertain. The CDR3 runs 14 residues. From germline, CDR1 is DFQATT and CDR2 SNEGSKA (reference sequence). The ends were cut back, 3 bases at V and 0 bases at J, with 11 bases in the middle. CDR3 protein: CSASPTENQETQYF. The CDR3 DNA is TGCAGTGCTAGTCCCACGGAAAACCAAGAGACCCAGTACTTC.

This clonotype came up many times. V usage is TRBV7-6 and J usage is TRBJ2-7, with a tentative D call TRBD2 (5 bases). CDR3 length: 12 amino acids. Germline V CDR1 and CDR2: SGHVS, FNYEAQ. Trimming pared 1 base from V and 7 bases from J, leaving 8 bases between. DNA for the CDR3: TGTGCCAGCAGCTTAGGTACGGGGGAGCAGTACTTC. Its translation: CASSLGTGEQYF.

Ten or more counts support this clonotype. The chain employs TRBV3-1 and TRBJ2-7; D is possibly TRBD1 (6 bases). V was trimmed by 6 bases and J by 6 bases, leaving 18 bases between them. Germline values: CDR1 LGHDT, CDR2 YNNKEL (reference sequence). This CDR3 region has 14 residues. Here the CDR3 reads CASSQQGYSREQYF. CDR3 in DNA: TGTGCCAGCAGTCAACAGGGTTACAGCCGCGAGCAGTACTTC.

Many counts were recorded for this clonotype. This chain joins TRBV5-5 and TRBJ1-1; D uncertain. Trimming took off 4 bases at V and 1 base at J, with 17 bases between the two ends. The CDR3 loop spans 16 amino acids. The germline gives CDR1 SGHKS, CDR2 YYEKEE (reference sequence). In DNA form, the CDR3 reads TGTGCCAGCAGCCTTATCCCAAGGCCGAGGAACACTGAAGCTTTCTTT. It yields the protein CASSLIPRPRNTEAFF. Full variable domain (rest looked up from reference TRBV5-5 and TRBJ1-1): DAGVTQSPTHLIKTRGQQVTLRCSPISGHKSVSWYQQVLGQGPQFIFQYYEKEERGRGNFPDRFSARQFPNYSSELNVNALLLGDSALYLCASSLIPRPRNTEAFFGQGTRLTVV.